These T cell receptor beta chains were read from a single sample in a study of cytomegalovirus exposure and HLA in healthy donors. Sequencing was performed with immunoSEQ multiplex PCR; in TCRdb, only in-frame clones are kept and a portion is missing. The table lists roughly 150,000 clones, roughly 80% of them singletons. Material for sequencing was PBMCs. The receptor source for this set is a male donor in good health and CMV-seronegative. Both conserved end residues are part of each CDR3. The D gene is left open where the match is weak. The size of a clone is reported for some rows only, either as once, few or many, or as a class for expanded clones.

>TRBJ2-5|TRBV30|.|TRBD1
TGTGCCTGGAGTTCTCAGACAGGGGTCCAAGAGACCCAGTACTTC
CAWSSQTGVQETQYF
>TRBJ2-2|TRBV7-9|few|.
TGTTCCAGCAGCCCCCAGGGGTCGAACACCGGGGAGCTGTTTTTT
CSSSPQGSNTGELFF
>TRBJ1-5|TRBV6-1|.|.
TGTGCCAGCTTCACTTCAGGGTACGGGCCCCAGCATTTT
CASFTSGYGPQHF
>TRBJ1-5|TRBV6-6|few|.
TGTGCCAGCAGTTATGTTCTCAGCAATCAGCCCCAGCATTTT
CASSYVLSNQPQHF
>TRBJ2-3|TRBV6-6|few|TRBD2
TGTGCCAGCAGTTACGTGACTAGCGGGGATACAGATACGCAGTATTTT
CASSYVTSGDTDTQYF
>TRBJ2-7|TRBV7-9|.|.
TGTTCCAGCAGCTTATCTGCAGGAACCTACGAGCAGTACTTC
CSSSLSAGTYEQYF
>TRBJ2-2|TRBV2|.|.
TGTGCCAGCAGTGATCGGGACACCGGGGAGCTGTTTTTT
CASSDRDTGELFF
>TRBJ1-6|TRBV6-5|.|.
TGTGCCAGCAGTTACTCTATGGCATCCTATAATTCACCCCTCCACTTT
CASSYSMASYNSPLHF
>TRBJ2-7|TRBV7-9|.|.
TGTGCCAGCACCGATTGGGACAAGTCCTACGAGCAGTACTTC
CASTDWDKSYEQYF
>TRBJ2-7|TRBV30|.|TRBD1
TGTGCCTCGAAAAAGACAGGGGGCTACGAGCAGTACTTC
CASKKTGGYEQYF
>TRBJ2-5|TRBV18|.|.
TGTGCCAGCTCACCTCGGACAGTACAAGAGACCCAGTACTTC
CASSPRTVQETQYF
>TRBJ2-7|TRBV28|.|.
TGTGCCAGCAGCGAGGGTAGTCTCGCCTACGAGCAGTACTTC
CASSEGSLAYEQYF
>TRBJ1-5|TRBV2|.|TRBD1
TGTGCCAGCAGTGGGACAGGGGGCGAGGGTCAGCCCCAGCATTTT
CASSGTGGEGQPQHF
>TRBJ1-4|TRBV27|.|TRBD1
TGTGCCAGCAGTTCAAGGGGGCCAGTAGGTGAAAAACTGTTTTTT
CASSSRGPVGEKLFF
>TRBJ1-1|TRBV5-1|.|.
TGCGCCAGCATGGAGGTCATGAACACTGAAGCTTTCTTT
CASMEVMNTEAFF
>TRBJ2-2|TRBV18|few|TRBD1
TGTGCCAGCTCACCCAAGGGGGCGCGGAACACCGGGGAGCTGTTTTTT
CASSPKGARNTGELFF
>TRBJ1-4|TRBV6-6|.|.
TGTGCCAGCAGTTATTGGACAGCTAATGAAAAACTGTTTTTT
CASSYWTANEKLFF
>TRBJ2-3|TRBV28|few|TRBD2
TGTGCCAGCAGTTTACTGGGACTAGCGGAGACAGATACGCAGTATTTT
CASSLLGLAETDTQYF
>TRBJ2-1|TRBV6-1|.|.
TGTGCCAGCAGCCTAGGAGGATCAACCCGTGAGCAGTTCTTC
CASSLGGSTREQFF
>TRBJ2-3|TRBV14|.|TRBD1
TGTGCCAGCAGCCCCCGGGACAGGATAACAGATACGCAGTATTTT
CASSPRDRITDTQYF
>TRBJ1-6|TRBV27|.|.
TGTGCCAGCAGTTTCTCAGAAAATTCACCCCTCCACTTT
CASSFSENSPLHF
>TRBJ2-5|TRBV30|.|.
TGTGCCTGGAGAGGCTCTAGACTGGGAGAGACCCAGTACTTC
CAWRGSRLGETQYF
>TRBJ1-2|TRBV2|.|TRBD1
TGTGCCAGCAGGTCGACAGGGCTCCAGGGCTACACCTTC
CASRSTGLQGYTF
>TRBJ1-6|TRBV5-1|.|.
TGCGCCAGCAGCTTGTCTTTACAGAGCTCCTATAATTCACCCCTCCACTTT
CASSLSLQSSYNSPLHF
>TRBJ1-5|TRBV27|.|TRBD1
TGTGCCAGCGGACCGACAGGGTATCAGCCCCAGCATTTT
CASGPTGYQPQHF
>TRBJ2-7|TRBV5-1|.|.
TGCGCCAGCAGCTGGCCCCCCGGGACACTTGTAAACGAGCAGTACTTC
CASSWPPGTLVNEQYF
>TRBJ1-5|TRBV30|.|.
TGTGCCTGGAGTCCCGGGAGGGATAGCAATCAGCCCCAGCATTTT
CAWSPGRDSNQPQHF
>TRBJ1-1|TRBV5-6|.|.
TGTGCCAGCAGCTTGACCGGACAGTGGGGTAACACTGAAGCTTTCTTT
CASSLTGQWGNTEAFF
>TRBJ1-2|TRBV27|.|.
TGTGCCAGCAGTTTAAGGCCCCGCATCGGGACACTCCAATATGGCTACACCTTC
CASSLRPRIGTLQYGYTF
>TRBJ1-1|TRBV5-1|once|.
TGCGCCAGCAGCTTGTCAATTAACACTGAAGCTTTCTTT
CASSLSINTEAFF
>TRBJ1-3|TRBV7-9|few|.
TGTGCCAGCAGCTTCCGGGACACGATCATCTCTGGAAACACCATATATTTT
CASSFRDTIISGNTIYF
>TRBJ2-1|TRBV4-1|.|TRBD2
TGCGCCAGCAGCCAAGGGACTAGCGGCTACAATGAGCAGTTCTTC
CASSQGTSGYNEQFF
>TRBJ2-1|TRBV10-3|.|TRBD1
TGTGCCATCAGTGAGCCTCTAGGGGGCTGGGGCAATGAGCAGTTCTTC
CAISEPLGGWGNEQFF
>TRBJ1-2|TRBV30|.|.
TGTGCCTGGACCCGAATGGGGGGGGTTGGTTATGGCTACACCTTC
CAWTRMGGVGYGYTF
>TRBJ1-4|TRBV7-2|.|.
TGTGCCAGCAGCATACAGGGCAGAAAACTGTTTTTT
CASSIQGRKLFF
>TRBJ2-7|TRBV6-1|.|TRBD1
TGTGCCAGCGACCTGGACAGGGGGCGCGGCGAGCAGTACTTC
CASDLDRGRGEQYF
>TRBJ2-2|TRBV5-6|.|.
TGTGCCAGCAGCTCCGGCCCAGGGGATCGGGGCACCGGGGAGCTGTTTTTT
CASSSGPGDRGTGELFF
>TRBJ1-2|TRBV2|.|.
TGTGCCAGCAGCCTCATGGGGGGAGAGGAGGATGGCTACACCTTC
CASSLMGGEEDGYTF
>TRBJ1-1|TRBV2|.|.
TGTGCCGAGGGAAAGATGAACACTGAAGCTTTCTTT
CAEGKMNTEAFF
>TRBJ2-5|TRBV6-1|.|.
TGTGCCAGCAGTGCGGGGATACAAGAGACCCAGTACTTC
CASSAGIQETQYF
>TRBJ2-5|TRBV11-3|.|.
TGTGCCAGCAGCCCCACAGGGTTGGAGACCCAGTACTTC
CASSPTGLETQYF
>TRBJ2-1|TRBV30|.|.
TGTGCCTGGAGTTTACAGAACAATGAGCAGTTCTTC
CAWSLQNNEQFF
>TRBJ2-2|TRBV5-1|.|TRBD1
TGCGCCAGCAGCTCAACAGGGGCTTACTCCGGGGAGCTGTTTTTT
CASSSTGAYSGELFF
>TRBJ2-5|TRBV7-8|.|.
TGTGCCAGCAGCAACACCCGGAGGGCAAGATTTTCGGAGACCCAGTACTTC
CASSNTRRARFSETQYF
>TRBJ1-1|TRBV30|.|TRBD1
TGTGCCTGGAGTCGAGGACAGGCTTTAACCTCAATGAACACTGAGGCTTTCTTT
CAWSRGQALTSMNTEAFF
>TRBJ2-3|TRBV7-6|.|TRBD2
TGTGCCAGCAGCTGGCTAGCGGGGGAGGGTAGCACAGATACGCAGTATTTT
CASSWLAGEGSTDTQYF
>TRBJ2-1|TRBV12-5|.|TRBD1
TGTGCTAGTGGCTCGGGACAGGGGGCTTACAATGAGCAGTTCTTC
CASGSGQGAYNEQFF
>TRBJ1-6|TRBV5-6|.|.
TGTGCCAGCAGCTCAGCGGCCCGAGAATCACCCCTCCACTTT
CASSSAARESPLHF
>TRBJ2-7|TRBV5-4|once|TRBD2
TGTGCCAGCAGCTTGGAAGGGCTAGCGGGGATTTACGAGCAGTACTTC
CASSLEGLAGIYEQYF
>TRBJ2-1|TRBV5-1|.|TRBD2
TGCGCCAGCAGCTTGGGAAGCGGGAATCTGTTCTTC
CASSLGSGNLFF
>TRBJ1-5|TRBV30|.|.
TGTGCCTGGAGTGTACGGAGCCAGCCCCAGCATTTT
CAWSVRSQPQHF